The 2 T cell receptor beta chains reported below all come from one sample, sequenced in a study of early T cells in non-severe SARS-CoV-2 infection. TCRdb reanalysed the 5' RACE reads using MiXCR and keeps one entry per CDR3 protein. The sample includes about 130,000 distinct CDR3 sequences, approximately 15% of them seen just once. The sequencing input was whole blood. The source is an adult who was a healthcare worker with PCR-confirmed SARS-CoV-2 infection or an uninfected control (not recorded which).

This sequence joins TRBV5-1 and TRBJ2-3; no clear D. The CDR3 runs 14 residues. The germline V gene has CDR1 SGHRS and CDR2 YFSETQ. Trimming stripped 3 bases from V and 4 bases from J, with 12 bases between. The CDR3 coding sequence is TGCGCCAGCAGCTCGAAGCCGGCACCAGATACGCAGTATTTT. Its protein product is CASSSKPAPDTQYF.

This clonotype has a handful of counts. The J gene is TRBJ1-1, the V gene TRBV5-6, with D unresolved. V lost 4 bases and J 0 bases, leaving 13 bases between the germline ends. From germline, CDR1 is SGHDT and CDR2 YYEEEE. This CDR3 has 15 amino acids. CDR3 residues: CASSVGSYLNTEAFF. DNA for the CDR3: TGTGCCAGCAGCGTGGGGTCTTATTTGAACACTGAAGCTTTCTTT.